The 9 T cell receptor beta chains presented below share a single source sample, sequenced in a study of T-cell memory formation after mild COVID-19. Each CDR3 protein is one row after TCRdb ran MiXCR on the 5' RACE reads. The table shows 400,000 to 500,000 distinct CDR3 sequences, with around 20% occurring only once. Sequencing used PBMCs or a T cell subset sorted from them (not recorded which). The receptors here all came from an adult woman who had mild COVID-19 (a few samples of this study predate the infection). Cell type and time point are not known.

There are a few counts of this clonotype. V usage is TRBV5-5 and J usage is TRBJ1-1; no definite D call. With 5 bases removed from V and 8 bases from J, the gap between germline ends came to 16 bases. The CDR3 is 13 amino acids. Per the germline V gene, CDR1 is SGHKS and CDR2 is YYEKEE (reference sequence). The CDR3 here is CASRLLQSGEAFF. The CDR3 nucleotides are TGTGCCAGCAGGCTTCTCCAGTCCGGGGAAGCTTTCTTT.

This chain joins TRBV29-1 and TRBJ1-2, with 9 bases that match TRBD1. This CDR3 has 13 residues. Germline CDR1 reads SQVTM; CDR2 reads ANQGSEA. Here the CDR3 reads CIASPGQGNGYTF. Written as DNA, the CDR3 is TGCATCGCTAGCCCGGGACAGGGTAATGGCTACACCTTC.

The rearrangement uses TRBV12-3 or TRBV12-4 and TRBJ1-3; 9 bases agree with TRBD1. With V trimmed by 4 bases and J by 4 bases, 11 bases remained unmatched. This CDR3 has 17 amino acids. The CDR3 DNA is TGTGCCAGCAGTTCGACCCCCGGGACAGGGTTCGGAAACACCATATATTTT. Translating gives CASSSTPGTGFGNTIYF.

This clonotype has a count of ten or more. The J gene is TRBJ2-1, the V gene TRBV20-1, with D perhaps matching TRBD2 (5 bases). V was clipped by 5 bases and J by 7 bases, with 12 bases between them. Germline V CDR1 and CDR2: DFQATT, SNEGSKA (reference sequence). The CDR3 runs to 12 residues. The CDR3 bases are TGCAGTGCTGGATCTAGCTGGAATGAGCAGTTCTTC. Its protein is CSAGSSWNEQFF.

The CDR3 DNA reads as TGTGCCAGCAGTTCTCGTGGCGGGGGGGCGTCAGATACGCAGTATTTT. Residues: CASSSRGGGASDTQYF. The chain is built from TRBV11-2 and TRBJ2-3; 9 bases line up with TRBD2. The V gene end was trimmed by 6 bases and the J gene end by 4 bases; junction bases not matched to a gene: 11. Germline loops: CDR1 SGHAT, CDR2 FQNNGV. This CDR3 region has 16 residues.

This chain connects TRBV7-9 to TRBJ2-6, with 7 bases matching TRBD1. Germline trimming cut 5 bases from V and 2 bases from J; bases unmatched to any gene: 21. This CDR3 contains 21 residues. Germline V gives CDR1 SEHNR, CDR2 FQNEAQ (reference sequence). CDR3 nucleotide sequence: TGTGCCAGCAGCCCACCGATATGGGACAGCCTACAAAACCCTGGGGCCAACGTCCTGACTTTC. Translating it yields CASSPPIWDSLQNPGANVLTF.

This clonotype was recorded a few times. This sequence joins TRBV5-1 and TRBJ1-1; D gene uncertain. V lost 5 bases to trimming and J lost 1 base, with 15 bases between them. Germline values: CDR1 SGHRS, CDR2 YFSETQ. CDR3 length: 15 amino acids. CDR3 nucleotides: TGCGCCAGCAGAGAAGGATTTGCCGAGAACACTGAAGCTTTCTTT. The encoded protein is CASREGFAENTEAFF.

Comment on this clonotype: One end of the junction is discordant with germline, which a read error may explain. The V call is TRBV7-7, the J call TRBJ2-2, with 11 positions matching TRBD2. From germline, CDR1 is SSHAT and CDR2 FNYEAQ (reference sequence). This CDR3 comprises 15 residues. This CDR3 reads CASSSLAGGFGELFF. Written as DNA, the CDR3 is TGTGCTAGCAGTTCGCTAGCGGGAGGTTTCGGGGAGCTGTTTTTT.

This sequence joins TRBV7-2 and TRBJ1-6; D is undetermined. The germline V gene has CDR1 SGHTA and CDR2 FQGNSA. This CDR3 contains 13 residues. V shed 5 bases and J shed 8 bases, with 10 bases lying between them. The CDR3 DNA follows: TGTGCCAGCAGCATAAAAAGAGATTCACCCCTCCACTTT. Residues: CASSIKRDSPLHF.